This T cell receptor beta chain was sequenced for a study of read filtering for tumor transcriptome and immune sequencing. Study details: Patients were 17 to 20 male and around 13 female, mean age around 67 years, range about 47 to 85. RNA-seq yielded only about 75 to 1,400 TCR reads, IR-seq about 4 to 10.27 million.

Study-wide findings and caveats: RNA-seq captured clonotypes less deeply and reliably than IR-seq.

From around 0.4 ug of RNA, a library with molecular barcoded alpha/delta and beta/gamma adaptors was made. One entry per CDR3 protein, called by TCRdb with MiXCR from the reads. Of roughly 130,000 distinct CDR3 sequences in the sample, around 13% are singletons; the top ten hold about 11%. This CDR3 contains 16 residues. Trimming cost V 6 bases and J 5 bases; bases outside gene matches: 9. There are many counts of this clonotype. Its antigen remains unknown. This chain links TRBV12-3 or TRBV12-4 with TRBJ2-5, with 13 bases aligning to TRBD2. The specimen was a population of CD138-negative cells sorted from bone marrow. The receptor was derived from a donor at least 40 years old with multiple myeloma. The DNA of the CDR3 is TGTGCCAGCAGGCAAACTAGCGGGAGGGCCGGTGAGACCCAGTACTTC. It yields the protein CASRQTSGRAGETQYF.